This T cell receptor beta chain originates from a study of tumor-infiltrating lymphocytes in primary liver carcinoma (dated by TCRdb to 2017 to 2019). Some background on the complete study: Surgical resection was performed in China between 2015 and March 2016 on about five patients with histopathologically diagnosed primary liver carcinoma. Of the five patients (three men and two women, aged 30 to 69 years), four had hepatocellular carcinoma and one had combined HCC and intrahepatic cholangiocarcinoma. The five patients had tumors staged T1-T3 N0M0, with maximum diameters ranging from about 4.2 to 11 cm. Roughly 3.65 to 7.13 million productive TCRbeta reads were obtained per sample, and no significant difference in read depth was found between tissue types. TCRbeta repertoire sequencing, expression microarrays and whole-exome sequencing were combined in the study across five regions of each liver tumor, with adjacent normal tissue and blood also included. TCRbeta repertoire sequencing covered approximately 35 specimens from 5 patients: 25 or so tumor regions, 5 adjacent noncancerous liver tissues and 5 peripheral blood samples. Technical replicate repertoires showed high reproducibility, with mean shared-clone rates roughly 0.87 and correlation coefficients above 0.95.

Results the study describes overall, beyond this receptor: Compared with blood, tumors had a significantly larger share of the repertoire taken up by the top 250 clones (p = 0.039). With just four or five patients in the study, the authors point out that the findings should be validated in a larger study. Since the samples were bulk and unsorted, there was no way to compare CD4+ and CD8+ T cell repertoires. Pairs of tumor regions showed greater repertoire overlap (mean roughly 35%) than tumor-adjacent pairs (about 17%) or tumor-blood pairs (approximately 15%), which is consistent with antigen-driven expansion. Because sequencing covered only the TCR beta chain and unpaired alpha chains were not captured, true repertoire diversity is likely underestimated.

A constant-region primer and ProtoScript II reverse transcriptase were used to reverse-transcribe TCRbeta-specific cDNA from roughly 0.55 ug total RNA. TCRbeta libraries were built with three nested multiplex PCR rounds, a slightly modified ARM-PCR procedure. The first two PCR rounds used multiplex TRBV1-TRBV30 forward primers with a Cbeta reverse primer, each for approximately 11 cycles. Sample barcodes and Illumina adapters were attached in a final 25-cycle PCR using Deep VentR polymerase. Before sequencing, amplicons of 200-500 bp were purified from gel using a QIAquick gel extraction kit. The TCRbeta amplicons were sequenced with 250-bp paired-end reads on an Illumina HiSeq 2500. In the original analysis: To recover full CDR3 sequences, reads were quality-trimmed using Trimmomatic v0.33 and paired reads were then merged using FLASH v1.2.11. V, D and J germline segments were assigned to the rearranged TCRbeta sequences by MiGEC v1.2.1b. VDJtools v1.0.0 computed clonotype statistics and Shannon-Wiener diversity indices. To cut down on sampling bias, every analysis after diversity analysis relied on just the 250 most abundant clonotypes from each sample. TCRdb redid the processing of the public reads, applying fastp at Q25 and MiXCR, and retained in-frame beta chains. Each record represents a unique CDR3 protein, reported with the most common genes and DNA among its rows. None of the V and J calls come from the authors' own analysis; TCRdb made them. The sample table lists about 310,000 distinct CDR3 sequences, less than 75% of them with a count of one. The ten largest clones represent roughly 9% of the sample.

TRIzol reagent was used to extract blood RNA from unsorted whole blood, while the DNeasy Blood & Tissue kit provided the germline DNA. At the time of sampling, the patients were treatment-naive and had chronic HBV infection. Before surgery, approximately 4 milliliters of peripheral blood were collected into K2EDTA tubes. From the cysteine through the phenylalanine, the CDR3 covers 13 amino acids. Per the germline V gene (reference sequence), SGHAT is the CDR1 and FQDESV is the CDR2. Concerning this clonotype itself: The target of this receptor is not known. The DNA is left out, because the CDR3 cannot be placed on it with certainty; the CDR3 is given as TCRdb lists it.

In this chain, TRBV11-1 is recombined with TRBJ2-1; the table's D call, TRBD2, has no DNA check behind it. Input material: peripheral blood. This receptor was obtained from a middle-aged man with primary liver carcinoma and hepatitis B virus infection. The CDR3 region has the sequence CASILGLTDEQFF.